This is a list of T cell receptor beta chains from one sample in a study of response to subunit inactivated influenza vaccine. TCRdb re-called the RT-PCR reads with MiXCR, one entry per CDR3 protein. This table has about 500,000 distinct CDR3 sequences, under 8.5% appearing once. Sequences were derived from PBMCs from blood, sampled about 24 months after vaccination. Source of these receptors: a man aged 50 to 69 who received an inactivated influenza vaccine. The conserved cysteine and the conserved F or W are not part of the CDR3 here. Only some rows state a clone size, as once, few, many or a class for expanded clones.

TRBV12-3/TRBV12-4	many	TRBJ1-2	ASSHGQGFDYGYT
TRBV28	many	TRBJ2-2	ASSLEGGRTGELF
TRBV4-1	few	TRBJ2-5	ASSPKTSLETQY
TRBV6-5	NA	TRBJ1-6	ASSYLQRDSPLH
TRBV30	many	TRBJ2-7	ANDRGYEQY
TRBV27	many	TRBJ2-1	ASSGDSYNEQF
TRBV6-2/TRBV6-3	NA	TRBJ2-7	ASSYSSGAEDYEQY
TRBV28	NA	TRBJ2-3	ASSPTGTIYADTQY
TRBV5-4	NA	TRBJ2-1	ASTHRDGNEQF
TRBV20-1	NA	TRBJ2-2	SAGDLRNTGELF
TRBV20-1	few	TRBJ2-6	SAPPLAGGHLANVLT
TRBV20-1	NA	TRBJ2-1	SALRGASYNEQF
TRBV9	few	TRBJ2-2	ASSVQGGGTGELF
TRBV20-1	few	TRBJ1-2	SARDRRDSLFYGYT
TRBV7-6	few	TRBJ2-1	ASSLGAAINEQF
TRBV4-3	few	TRBJ2-1	ASSHTLASEQF
TRBV20-1	NA	TRBJ1-2	SARGTGGDGYGYT